This TCR beta chain was sequenced during a study of blood T cell repertoires in COVID-19. In the study overall: The United States, Italy and Spain supplied acute and convalescent COVID-19 samples. The cDNA or gDNA used as material had been derived from T cells, B-cell-depleted T cells, or PBMCs.

The V gene lost 4 bases and the J gene lost 5 bases, with 6 bases spanning the gap. The CDR3 contains 11 residues. CDR1 and CDR2 (germline): SGHRS, YFSETQ. Methods used by the authors: Reference gene primer amplification gave nucleated cell count estimates. The assay was immunoSEQ multiplex PCR, and TCRdb's table has in-frame clones only and misses some. V and J calls and clone size are as listed in that table; D and trimming were resolved from the DNA. The repertoire includes about 150,000 clones, over 65% of them detected once, and roughly 1.5% sits in the top ten. The TCR sequence derives from a man aged 80 or over with acute or convalescent COVID-19. Sequencing input: peripheral blood. This chain connects TRBV5-1 to TRBJ2-5; D is undetermined. CDR3 sequence: CASSLLETQYF. DNA of the CDR3: TGCGCCAGCAGCCTTCTGGAGACCCAGTACTTC. Full variable domain (remainder filled in from reference TRBV5-1 and TRBJ2-5): KAGVTQTPRYLIKTRGQQVTLSCSPISGHRSVSWYQQTPGQGLQFLFEYFSETQRNKGNFPGRFSGRQFSNSRSEMNVSTLELGDSALYLCASSLLETQYFGPGTRLLVL.